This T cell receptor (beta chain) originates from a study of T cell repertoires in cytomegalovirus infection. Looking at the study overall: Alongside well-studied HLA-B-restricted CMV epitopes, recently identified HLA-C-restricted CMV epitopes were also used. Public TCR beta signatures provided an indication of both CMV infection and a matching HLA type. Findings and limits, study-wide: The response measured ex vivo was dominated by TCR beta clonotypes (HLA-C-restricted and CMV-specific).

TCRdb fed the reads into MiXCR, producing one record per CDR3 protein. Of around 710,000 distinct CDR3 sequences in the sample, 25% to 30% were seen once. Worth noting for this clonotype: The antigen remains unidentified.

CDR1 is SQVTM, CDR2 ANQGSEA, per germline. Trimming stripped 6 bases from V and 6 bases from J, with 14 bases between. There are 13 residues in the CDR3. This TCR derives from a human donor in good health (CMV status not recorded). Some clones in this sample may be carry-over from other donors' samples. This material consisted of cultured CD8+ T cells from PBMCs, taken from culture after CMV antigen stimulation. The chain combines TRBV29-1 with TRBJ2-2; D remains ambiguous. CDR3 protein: CSVADAEPGELFF. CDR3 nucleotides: TGCAGCGTAGCAGACGCGGAGCCCGGGGAGCTGTTTTTT.